Listed below are T cell receptor beta chains from one sample, sequenced in a study of blood T cell repertoires in COVID-19. Profiling relied on immunoSEQ multiplex PCR, and the TCRdb table lists in-frame clones only, not all of them. The sample has about 120,000 clones, about 85% seen once; the top ten hold approximately 10%. The sample consisted of peripheral blood. The receptors were gathered from a man older than 75 with acute or convalescent COVID-19. CDR3s include the opening cysteine and the closing phenylalanine or tryptophan. Each record gives: CDR3 length, V gene, clone size, J gene, D gene, CDR3 DNA, CDR3 protein. A D gene is named only where the DNA matches it firmly. Part of the rows lack a size; the others show once, few, many or a class for expanded clones.

15	TRBV5-6	.	TRBJ1-1	.	TGTGCCAGCAGCCCTGTACAGGTGATGAACACTGAAGCTTTCTTT	CASSPVQVMNTEAFF
17	TRBV7-8	once	TRBJ1-5	.	TGTGCCAGCAGCTTAATTCGCGCGGTAGCTAGCAATCAGCCCCAGCATTTT	CASSLIRAVASNQPQHF
16	TRBV27	.	TRBJ1-2	.	TGTGCCAGCAACATTGGGGCAGGGGCCCCTAACTATGGCTACACCTTC	CASNIGAGAPNYGYTF
16	TRBV11-1	.	TRBJ2-1	TRBD2	TGTGCCAGCAGCTCCGGGACTAGCGGTTACTACAATGAGCAGTTCTTC	CASSSGTSGYYNEQFF
15	TRBV19	.	TRBJ2-7	.	TGTGCCAGTAAGGCGGGACAGCGGGGGCCCTACGAGCAGTACTTC	CASKAGQRGPYEQYF
15	TRBV15	.	TRBJ1-5	.	TGTGCCACCAGCAGGGACAGTCTACTCAATCAGCCCCAGCATTTT	CATSRDSLLNQPQHF
14	TRBV24-1	.	TRBJ2-7	TRBD1	TGTGCCACCAGTGACCGGGACAGCCGCTACGAGCAGTACTTC	CATSDRDSRYEQYF
14	TRBV5-4	.	TRBJ1-1	TRBD1	TGTGCCAGCAGCACAGGGGGCGTCAACACTGAAGCTTTCTTT	CASSTGGVNTEAFF
13	TRBV2	.	TRBJ2-6	.	TGTGCCAGCAGTGACAGTGGGGCCAACGTCCTGACTTTC	CASSDSGANVLTF
16	TRBV4-3	.	TRBJ1-5	TRBD1	TGCGCCAGCAGCCAAGGGACAGGGGATAGCAATCAGCCCCAGCATTTT	CASSQGTGDSNQPQHF
15	TRBV5-1	few	TRBJ2-5	TRBD1	TGCGCCAGCAGCTGGACAGGGGTAGGGCAAGAGACCCAGTACTTC	CASSWTGVGQETQYF
12	TRBV12-3/TRBV12-4	.	TRBJ1-2	TRBD1	TGTGCCAGCCAAAGGGGGCACTATGGCTACACCTTC	CASQRGHYGYTF
15	TRBV2	.	TRBJ1-3	.	TGTGCCAGCAGTCCGCGCCGTATCTCTGGAAACACCATATATTTT	CASSPRRISGNTIYF
15	TRBV7-2	.	TRBJ2-7	.	TGTGCCAGCAGCCGCCCAAGGCAGGGGAGGGTGGAGCAGTACTTC	CASSRPRQGRVEQYF
16	TRBV7-2	.	TRBJ2-3	TRBD2	TGTGCCAGCAGCTCCGGGACTAGCGGGAGGAGAGATACGCAGTATTTT	CASSSGTSGRRDTQYF
15	TRBV4-1	few	TRBJ2-7	.	TGCGCCAGCAGCCAGGGGAGCAGGTCCGGGGACGAGCAGTACTTC	CASSQGSRSGDEQYF
14	TRBV6-6	.	TRBJ2-7	TRBD1	TGTGCCAGCAGTCGGACAGGGGGTAACTACGAGCAGTACTTC	CASSRTGGNYEQYF
18	TRBV3-1/TRBV3-2	.	TRBJ2-2	TRBD2	TGTGCCAGCAGCCAAGGGACTAGCGGGGGAGCGAACACCGGGGAGCTGTTTTTT	CASSQGTSGGANTGELFF
13	TRBV2	.	TRBJ1-4	TRBD1	TGTGCCAGCAGGGGCAGGGGGCGGGAAAAACTGTTTTTT	CASRGRGREKLFF
17	TRBV19	.	TRBJ1-1	.	TGTGCCAGTAGTATCCTCCCCTCTGGCAGGCTGAACACTGAAGCTTTCTTT	CASSILPSGRLNTEAFF
15	TRBV14	many	TRBJ1-2	TRBD1	TGTGCCAGCAGCCTCAGGACAGGGTGGCTCTATGGCTACACCTTC	CASSLRTGWLYGYTF
15	TRBV28	.	TRBJ2-7	TRBD2	TGTGCCAGCGGCCTAGCGGGGGCTGGCACCTACGAGCAGTACTTC	CASGLAGAGTYEQYF
15	TRBV19	.	TRBJ1-5	TRBD1	TGTGCCAGTAGTACCCCCGGGACAGTCAATCAGCCCCAGCATTTT	CASSTPGTVNQPQHF
15	TRBV7-3	once	TRBJ2-7	.	TGTGCCAGCAGCCCCCAGCCGGGAAACAGAGACGAGCAGTACTTC	CASSPQPGNRDEQYF
16	TRBV5-1	.	TRBJ2-3	TRBD2	TGCGCCAGCAGCTCTGGGACTAGCGTACGCACAGATACGCAGTATTTT	CASSSGTSVRTDTQYF
15	TRBV5-4	.	TRBJ2-5	.	TGTGCCAGCAGCTTGAGAACGGGAGCCCGGGAGACCCAGTACTTC	CASSLRTGARETQYF
14	TRBV5-4	.	TRBJ1-1	TRBD1	TGTGCCAGCAGCCGGGACAGGGTGAACACTGAAGCTTTCTTT	CASSRDRVNTEAFF
14	TRBV5-1	.	TRBJ2-5	.	TGCGCCAGCAGCCCGGCCGGGGGGCGGGAGACCCAGTACTTC	CASSPAGGRETQYF
16	TRBV3-1/TRBV3-2	.	TRBJ1-6	.	TGTGCCAGCAGCCAAGGAGGGCAGTTTTATAATTCACCCCTCCACTTT	CASSQGGQFYNSPLHF
13	TRBV6-6	.	TRBJ1-1	.	TGTGCCAGCAGGGACAGAGCGGTAACTGAAGCTTTCTTT	CASRDRAVTEAFF
15	TRBV19	.	TRBJ1-4	TRBD1	TGTGCCAGTAGTGACAGGGGTGGAGGTAATGAAAAACTGTTTTTT	CASSDRGGGNEKLFF
16	TRBV28	.	TRBJ2-2	TRBD2	TGTGCCAGCAGCCGACGGACTAGCGGGAGTCCCGGGGAGCTGTTTTTT	CASSRRTSGSPGELFF
15	TRBV2	once	TRBJ1-1	.	TGTGCCAGCAGTGAAGCGCCAGGGGCTGGCACTGAAGCTTTCTTT	CASSEAPGAGTEAFF
13	TRBV12-3/TRBV12-4	.	TRBJ1-2	.	TGTGCCAGCAGTTTACAGATGAACTATGGCTACACCTTC	CASSLQMNYGYTF
15	TRBV5-1	.	TRBJ1-4	TRBD1	TGCGCCAGCAGCACCCGACAGGGTACTAATGAAAAACTGTTTTTT	CASSTRQGTNEKLFF
17	TRBV10-3	once	TRBJ2-4	.	TGTGCCATCAGTGAGGGAACAGGCGATTTAGCCAAAAACATTCAGTACTTC	CAISEGTGDLAKNIQYF
16	TRBV19	.	TRBJ1-1	.	TGTGCCAGTAGTCTCAAGGGACACCCTGGCGGCACTGAAGCTTTCTTT	CASSLKGHPGGTEAFF
12	TRBV6-5	.	TRBJ1-1	.	TGTGCCAGCAGTTACCGGAACACTGAAGCTTTCTTT	CASSYRNTEAFF
13	TRBV2	.	TRBJ1-4	.	TGTGCCAGTAAGATGGCCCCCCTCGAAAAACTGTTTTTT	CASKMAPLEKLFF
13	TRBV12-3/TRBV12-4	.	TRBJ2-7	.	TGTGCCACCTCAAAGGGGGTGGGTTACGAGCAGTACTTC	CATSKGVGYEQYF
11	TRBV12-3/TRBV12-4	.	TRBJ1-2	.	TGTGCCAGCAGCGTCTTTTATGGCTACACCTTC	CASSVFYGYTF
16	TRBV18	.	TRBJ2-7	TRBD1	TGTGCCAGCTCCCTTAGCCGGGACAGGGTAACCAACGAGCAGTACTTC	CASSLSRDRVTNEQYF
14	TRBV11-2	.	TRBJ2-2	.	TGTGCCAGCAGCTCCGACGGGGTAGCCGGGGAGCTGTTTTTT	CASSSDGVAGELFF
13	TRBV7-9	.	TRBJ1-1	.	TGTGCCAGCAGCTTAGCGCTCCGGACTGAAGCTTTCTTT	CASSLALRTEAFF
12	TRBV6-6	.	TRBJ1-1	.	TGTGCCAGCCGGGTCATGAACACTGAAGCTTTCTTT	CASRVMNTEAFF
15	TRBV5-1	.	TRBJ2-2	TRBD2	TGCGCCAGCAGCTTGACTAGCGGGAGCCCCGGGGAGCTGTTTTTT	CASSLTSGSPGELFF
14	TRBV7-8	.	TRBJ2-5	.	TGTGCCAGCAGCTTAGCTGGGCCCCAAGAGACCCAGTACTTC	CASSLAGPQETQYF
13	TRBV24-1	.	TRBJ2-5	.	TGTGCCACCAGTGATGGACATCAAGAGACCCAGTACTTC	CATSDGHQETQYF
15	TRBV5-1	.	TRBJ1-2	.	TGCGCCAGCAGCTTGGCCGCACAGGGAAACTATGGCTACACCTTC	CASSLAAQGNYGYTF